This T cell receptor beta chain was observed in a study of glioma-infiltrating T cells. Study-wide points: Very few CDR3 sequences were shared between tissue and blood.

This clonotype was counted a few times. Its target is not known. Using RNA template, CDR3s of TCR alpha and beta were amplified with iRepertoire arm-PCR. Input was roughly 100-450 ng of tissue mRNA or PBMC total RNA. TCRdb re-derived calls from the multiplex PCR reads in MiXCR, one entry per CDR3 protein. This table has under 150,000 distinct CDR3 sequences, around 23% appearing once. Sequences were obtained from glioma tissue, nonneoplastic brain tissue, or PBMCs (not recorded which). The TCR sequence derives from a human donor with low-grade glioma or glioblastoma, undergoing nonglioma brain surgery, or in good health (not recorded which).

CDR3 coding DNA: TGTGCCAGCAGCCAAGATTTAACAGTTAACACTGAAGCTTTCTTT. This sequence encodes CASSQDLTVNTEAFF. The J gene is TRBJ1-1, the V gene TRBV4-2; no reliable D call. V was clipped by 0 bases and J by 2 bases, with 10 bases between them. CDR3 length: 15 residues. Germline assignment: CDR1 LGHNA and CDR2 YNFKEQ.